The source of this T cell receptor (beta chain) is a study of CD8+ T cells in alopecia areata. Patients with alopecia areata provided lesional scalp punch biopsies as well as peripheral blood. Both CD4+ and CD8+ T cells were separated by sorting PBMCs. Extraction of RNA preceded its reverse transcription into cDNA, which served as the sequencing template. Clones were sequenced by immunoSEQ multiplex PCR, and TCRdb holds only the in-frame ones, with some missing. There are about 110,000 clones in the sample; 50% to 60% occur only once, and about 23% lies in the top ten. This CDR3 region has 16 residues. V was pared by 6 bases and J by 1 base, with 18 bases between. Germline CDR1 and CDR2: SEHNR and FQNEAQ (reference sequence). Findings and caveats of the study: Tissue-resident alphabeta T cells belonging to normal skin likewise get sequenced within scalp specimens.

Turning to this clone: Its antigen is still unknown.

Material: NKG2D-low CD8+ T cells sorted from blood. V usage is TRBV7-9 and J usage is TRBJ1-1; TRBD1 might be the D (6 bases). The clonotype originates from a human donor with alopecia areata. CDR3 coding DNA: TGTGCCAGCAGACAACCCGGGGGGGCTGGGAACACTGAAGCTTTCTTT. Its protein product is CASRQPGGAGNTEAFF.